The 15 T cell receptor beta chains in this list originate from one sample, sequenced in a study of cytomegalovirus exposure and HLA in healthy donors (dated by TCRdb to about 2017). The library relied on the immunoSEQ multiplex PCR assay. The clones in this table, taken by TCRdb from immuneACCESS, are in-frame only. Not every clone is retained; where verified, under half of the shortfall comes from an unresolved V gene, and the cause of the rest is unknown. The sample table holds fewer than 200,000 clones, of which around nine tenths were seen once. The ten largest account for roughly 4.2% of the sample. Sequenced sample: PBMCs. All receptors derive from a man younger than 30 in good health and CMV-seropositive.

The V call is TRBV6-5, the J call TRBJ1-1; D gene ambiguous. The CDR3 spans 13 residues. The V end lost 1 base, the J end lost 1 base, and 4 bases lay between the germline ends. Germline lookup yields CDR1 MNHEY and CDR2 SVGAGI. The CDR3 nucleotides are TGTGCCAGCAGTTACTTTCGGAACACTGAAGCTTTCTTT. Its translation is CASSYFRNTEAFF.

This clone was recorded a few times. The chain uses TRBV28 and TRBJ1-2, with 11 bases fitting TRBD1. V trimming: 6 bases; J trimming: 6 bases; junction bases outside the gene matches: 3. The CDR3 has 13 amino acids. CDR1 MDHEN and CDR2 SYDVKM come from the germline V gene. This chain's CDR3 is CASRWTGGDGYTF. The CDR3, as DNA: TGTGCCAGCAGATGGACAGGGGGCGATGGCTACACCTTC.

The J gene is TRBJ1-1, the V gene TRBV7-9; D is uncertain. The CDR3 spans 13 residues. Germline CDR1 and CDR2: SEHNR and FQNEAQ (reference sequence). V shed 0 bases and J shed 4 bases, with 6 bases lying between them. The CDR3 region is CASSLAATTEAFF. CDR3 DNA sequence: TGTGCCAGCAGCTTAGCGGCAACCACTGAAGCTTTCTTT.

The chain couples TRBV19 to TRBJ2-7, with TRBD2 identical over 11 bases. Germline lookup yields CDR1 LNHDA and CDR2 SQIVND (reference sequence). V was clipped by 5 bases and J by 4 bases; unmatched bases: 7. The CDR3 spans 15 residues. The CDR3 protein is CASSPGLAEAYEQYF. The CDR3 nucleotides read TGTGCCAGTAGTCCGGGACTAGCGGAGGCTTACGAGCAGTACTTC.

This rearrangement joins TRBV21-1 to TRBJ2-1; TRBD2 was called by the table and not checked on the DNA. TRBV21-1 is shown as a pseudogene. The CDR3 is made up of 15 amino acids. The CDR3 sequence is CAIRGRRGPYNEQFF. In DNA, the CDR3 is TGTGCCATCCGAGGGCGGCGGGGACCCTACAATGAGCAGTTCTTC.

The chain carries TRBV7-9 and TRBJ2-2, with D hard to call. Germline V gives CDR1 SEHNR, CDR2 FQNEAQ (reference sequence). Trimming stripped 3 bases from V and 6 bases from J, with 8 bases between. CDR3 length: 13 residues. The CDR3 spells CASSFLAPGELFF. In DNA form, the CDR3 reads TGTGCCAGCAGCTTTTTAGCCCCCGGGGAGCTGTTTTTT.

The chain combines TRBV5-1 with TRBJ2-1; TRBD2 matches at 7 bases. The CDR3 extends over 13 amino acids. CDR1 is SGHRS, CDR2 YFSETQ, per germline. The V segment lost 0 bases and the J segment 8 bases; nucleotides outside the gene matches: 2. The chain's CDR3 is CASSLELADEQFF. The DNA for the CDR3 is TGCGCCAGCAGCTTGGAGCTAGCGGATGAGCAGTTCTTC.

The rearrangement links TRBV29-1 to TRBJ1-2; TRBD1 matches at 7 bases. J was trimmed by 4 bases and V by 6 bases; bases with no gene match: 8. Germline CDR1 is SQVTM and CDR2 is ANQGSEA. The CDR3 has 13 residues. The CDR3 DNA reads TGCAGCGTGACAGGGTCTGGGGCCTATGGCTACACCTTC. Protein: CSVTGSGAYGYTF.

The chain has TRBV6-1 and TRBJ1-1; tentative D call: TRBD1 (5 bases). The CDR3 extends over 16 amino acids. CDR1 MNHNS and CDR2 SASEGT come from the germline V gene. The V end lost 2 bases, the J end lost 4 bases, and 17 bases lay between the germline ends. This chain's CDR3 is CASSELKTVLGTEAFF. Written as DNA, the CDR3 is TGTGCCAGCAGTGAATTGAAGACAGTATTGGGCACTGAAGCTTTCTTT.

The J gene is TRBJ1-2, the V gene TRBV19; 9 nucleotides align to TRBD1. Germline-derived CDR1 and CDR2 are LNHDA and SQIVND (reference sequence). The CDR3 has 14 residues. V was pared by 3 bases and J by 8 bases, with 7 bases of the junction left unmatched. The CDR3 sequence: CASSMRDREGGYTF. In nucleotides, the CDR3 is TGTGCCAGTAGTATGCGGGACAGGGAGGGAGGCTACACCTTC.

The rearrangement uses TRBV7-9 and TRBJ1-1; no clear D. The CDR3 has 17 amino acids. Trimming took 1 base from V and 2 from J, leaving 17 bases between them. CDR1 and CDR2 from the germline V gene are SEHNR and FQNEAQ (reference sequence). CDR3 in amino acids: CASSLVSGRRKNTEAFF. The CDR3 nucleotides read TGTGCCAGCAGCTTAGTCTCCGGCAGGAGGAAAAACACTGAAGCTTTCTTT.

V gene TRBV28 combines with J gene TRBJ2-7; no firm D call. In germline, CDR1 is MDHEN, CDR2 SYDVKM. The CDR3 is 12 amino acids. Trimming left V 9 bases short and J 0 bases short, with 9 bases between. DNA of the CDR3: TGTGCCAGTTATGCTAGCTCCTACGAGCAGTACTTC. Translating it yields CASYASSYEQYF.

The J gene is TRBJ2-1, the V gene TRBV4-1, with 10 bases fitting TRBD2. This CDR3 comprises 16 residues. Germline assignment: CDR1 MGHRA and CDR2 YSYEKL. After removal of 2 bases from V and 9 bases from J, the junction contained 10 bases not matched to a gene. This CDR3 reads CASSQSSTSGYSEQFF. In nucleotides, the CDR3 is TGCGCCAGCAGCCAAAGCTCGACTAGCGGGTATAGTGAGCAGTTCTTC.

The V gene is TRBV10-2, the J gene TRBJ2-1; no firm D call. Trimming cost V 8 bases and J 8 bases, with 16 bases left between them. The CDR3 has 13 amino acids. Germline V gene data show CDR1 as WSHSY and CDR2 as SAAADI. For the CDR3, the DNA is TGCGCCAGCCTGTCGAGGTTACCGGATGAGCAGTTCTTC. Protein: CASLSRLPDEQFF.

The CDR3 loop is CASSQDVGSGYNEQFF. Here the CDR3 DNA reads TGTGCCAGCAGCCAAGATGTTGGTAGCGGGTACAATGAGCAGTTCTTC. V is TRBV14 and J is TRBJ2-1, with 7 bases fitting TRBD2. The ends lost 0 bases at V and 4 bases at J; junction bases unmatched: 6. This CDR3 spans 16 amino acids. Germline CDR1 and CDR2: SGHDN and FVKESK.